This T cell receptor (beta chain) comes out of a study of shared clonotypes between healthy human individuals (dated by TCRdb to the early 2020s). Broadly, across the study: The cohort comprised a couple of women and a few men aged 18 to 49 years. Libraries were prepared and TCR repertoires were sequenced by different laboratories using diverse techniques, in order to increase sequencing depth and limit assay-specific biases. Leukapheresis yielded between about 0.9 and 10 billion PBMCs per donor. Per donor, three plates each were used for CD4 naive and CD4 memory, two for CD8 naive, and one for CD8 memory. The study deeply sequenced blood TCR repertoires of several healthy adults to estimate repertoire size and the extent of clonotype sharing between individuals.

Notes on this clone: Its antigen is unknown. Per-base quality was not reported, and no clone a single base away is much larger than it.

The donors were healthy, HIV-negative adults who had no recently reported acute infections or vaccinations. Every donor was a Caucasian adult living in Nashville, Tennessee, USA. Magnetic negative selection was used to enrich CD4+ T cells, after which naive cells were positively selected on CD45RA and the negative fraction became the memory subset. Blood was collected by leukapheresis, and PBMCs were isolated by Ficoll-Histopaque density gradient centrifugation and then cryopreserved in liquid nitrogen vapor phase. Analytical flow cytometry was used to check the purity and quantity of every magnetically sorted T cell population. Each sorted fraction had its genomic DNA isolated and then quantified by UV absorbance on a Nanodrop 2000c. The germline V gene supplies CDR1 SGHAT and CDR2 FQNNGV. From the cysteine up to the phenylalanine, the CDR3 has a length of 13 residues. CDR3 DNA only is kept here, 39 bases in frame from base 1. V is reduced by 1 base and J by 7 bases, leaving a spacing of 9 bases between them.

The study at large found these results: About 5% of naive CD4, 3.5% of naive CD8, roughly 2.5% of memory CD4, and 0.35% to 0.5% of memory CD8 clonotypes were shared across several donors. Pairwise subsampling led to the expectation that sequencing depth would affect the degree of clonotype sharing among donors. Naive subsets generally had larger estimated clonotype richness than memory subsets. The genetic and exposure-history diversity represented was limited by the small number of donors. Sampling was restricted to blood, and TCR repertoires in tissue are likely to differ from TCR repertoires in blood. Compared with non-shared clonotypes, the clonotypes found in all four sorted-subset donors had higher generation probabilities. Rarefaction of sorted-subset datasets indicated incomplete sequencing despite the large sequencing depth.

Using the deep immunoSEQ assay, TCR CDR3 regions were amplified from genomic DNA by multiplex PCR. Genomic DNA extracted from each cell subset was distributed evenly over all wells of several immunoSEQ 96-well plates, and each plate served as one replicate. For sorted subsets, each replicate PCR was loaded with 200 ng genomic DNA, equivalent to 25,000 to 35,000 T cell genomes. The purified libraries were quantified using a Qubit 3.0 fluorometer, sized with a Bioanalyzer 2100, and then quantified again using the KAPA Library Quantification kit. Every immunoSEQ 96-well plate was sequenced on a dedicated single-read 150-cycle Illumina NextSeq 550 flow cell. As for how the authors treated the data: Because the immunoSEQ output included only junctional sequences and no quality scores, the filtering could not be the same as the filtering used for full-length reads. Sequences were annotated with PyIR, a Python wrapper for IgBLAST v1.9, using IMGT germline references to assign V/J genes and CDR3. Reads were filtered out if the reads had weak V/J assignments (E-value above 1e-6), no CDR3, stop codons, out-of-frame junctions, or ambiguous translated residues. V3J clonotypes were defined by identical inferred V gene, J gene, and CDR3 amino acid sequence. To compute the percentage overlap between repertoires, the number of shared unique clonotypes was divided by the size of the smaller repertoire. RTK rarefaction, the Chao1 estimator, and Recon v2.1 estimates of unobserved clonotypes were used to assess repertoire richness. Generation probabilities were computed with OLGA for all TCRbeta clonotypes obtained by the gDNA method from a handful of donors. Entries here come from immuneACCESS through TCRdb and include only in-frame sequences with V and J called. Some clones fail to appear in such tables; in the studies checked, an unresolved V gene covers under half of the shortfall, and the cause of the remainder is unknown. The DNA was the basis for D and trimming; V, J and clone size are from that table. This sample has about 2.3 million clones in its table, and 85% to 95% of those were observed once. 0.39% of the sample lies in the top ten.

The TCR sequence derives from a man aged 18 to 30 in good health. Some clones in this sample may be carry-over from other donors' samples. The chain couples TRBV11-2 to TRBJ2-3; there is no confident call for the D gene. The sequencing input was naive CD4+ T cells from PBMCs. Reading the label with the study, this specimen's cell subset or site is: CD45RA+ positively selected. Here the CDR3 is given as CASSLARLYTQYF. The DNA is TGTGCCAGCAGCTTAGCGCGTTTGTATACGCAGTATTTT.